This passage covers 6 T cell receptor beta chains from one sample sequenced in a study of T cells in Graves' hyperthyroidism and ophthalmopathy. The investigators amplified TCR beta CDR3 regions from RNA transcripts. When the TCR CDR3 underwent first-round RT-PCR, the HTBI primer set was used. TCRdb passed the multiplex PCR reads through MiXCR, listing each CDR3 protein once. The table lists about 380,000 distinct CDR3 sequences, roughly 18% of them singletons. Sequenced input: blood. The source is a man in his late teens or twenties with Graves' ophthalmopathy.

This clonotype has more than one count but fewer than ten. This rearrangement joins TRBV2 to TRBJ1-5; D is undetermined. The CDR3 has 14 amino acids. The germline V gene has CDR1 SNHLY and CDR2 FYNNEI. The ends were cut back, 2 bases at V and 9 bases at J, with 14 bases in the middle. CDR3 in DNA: TGTGCCAGCAGTGAATCTCACCCGGTGGGGCCCCAGCATTTT. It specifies CASSESHPVGPQHF.

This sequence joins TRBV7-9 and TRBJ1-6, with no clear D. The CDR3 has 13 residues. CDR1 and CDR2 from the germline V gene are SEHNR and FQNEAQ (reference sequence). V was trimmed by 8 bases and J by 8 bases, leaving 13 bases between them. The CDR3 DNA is TGTGCCAGCGAACGGACGGAATATTCACCCCTCCACTTT. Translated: CASERTEYSPLHF.

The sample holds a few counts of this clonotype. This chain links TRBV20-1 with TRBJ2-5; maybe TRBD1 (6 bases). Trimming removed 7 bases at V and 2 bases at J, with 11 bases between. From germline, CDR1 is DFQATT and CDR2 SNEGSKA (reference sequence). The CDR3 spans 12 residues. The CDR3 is CSVTDRQETQYF. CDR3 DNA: TGCAGTGTCACGGACAGACAAGAGACCCAGTACTTC.

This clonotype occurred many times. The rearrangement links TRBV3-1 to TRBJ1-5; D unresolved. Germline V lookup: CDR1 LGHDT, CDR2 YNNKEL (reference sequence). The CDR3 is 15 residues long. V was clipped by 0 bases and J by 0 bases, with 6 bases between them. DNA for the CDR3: TGTGCCAGCAGCCAAGACAGAAATAGCAATCAGCCCCAGCATTTT. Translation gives CASSQDRNSNQPQHF.

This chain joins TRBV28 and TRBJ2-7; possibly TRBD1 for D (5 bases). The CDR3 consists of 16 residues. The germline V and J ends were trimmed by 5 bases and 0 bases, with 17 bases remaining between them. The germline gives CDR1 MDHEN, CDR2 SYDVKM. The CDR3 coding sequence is TGTGCCAGCAGTCCGTCCCCTGGGGCCTCCTCCTACGAGCAGTACTTC. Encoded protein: CASSPSPGASSYEQYF.

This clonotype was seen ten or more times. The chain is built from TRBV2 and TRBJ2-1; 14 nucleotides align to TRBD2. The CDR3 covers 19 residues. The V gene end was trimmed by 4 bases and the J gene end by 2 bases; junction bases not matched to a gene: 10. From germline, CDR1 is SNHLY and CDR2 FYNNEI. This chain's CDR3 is CASSAPRETSGGAYNEQFF. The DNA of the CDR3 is TGTGCCAGCAGTGCCCCCCGCGAGACTAGCGGGGGGGCCTACAATGAGCAGTTCTTC.